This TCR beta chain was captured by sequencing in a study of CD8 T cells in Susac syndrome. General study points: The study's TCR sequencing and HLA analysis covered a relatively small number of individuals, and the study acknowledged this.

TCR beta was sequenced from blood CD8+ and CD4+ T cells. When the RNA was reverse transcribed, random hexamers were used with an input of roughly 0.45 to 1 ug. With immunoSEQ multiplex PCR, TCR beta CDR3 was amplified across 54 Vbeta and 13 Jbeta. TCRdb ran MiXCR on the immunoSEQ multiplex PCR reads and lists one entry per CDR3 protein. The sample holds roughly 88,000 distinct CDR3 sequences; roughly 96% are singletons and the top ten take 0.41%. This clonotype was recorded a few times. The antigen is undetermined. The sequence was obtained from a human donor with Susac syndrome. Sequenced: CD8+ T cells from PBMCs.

CDR3 region: CASSFGGLNTEAFF. The CDR3 DNA follows: TGTGCCAGCAGTTTCGGGGGCCTGAACACTGAAGCTTTCTTT. The gene calls are TRBV12-3 or TRBV12-4 and TRBJ1-1, with D possibly being TRBD1 (6 bases). Trimming pared 3 bases from V and 0 bases from J, leaving 8 bases between. This CDR3 is 14 amino acids long.